This T cell receptor beta chain was obtained from a study of blood T cell repertoires in COVID-19. Looking at the study overall: The United States, Italy and Spain were the sources of the acute and convalescent COVID-19 samples.

In terms of age and location, participants ranged from roughly 18 to 89 years and lived in approximately 24 US areas. What the recovered Cohort 3 donors had was two negative PCRs, clearance, or symptom resolution. TCRdb's table, derived via immunoSEQ multiplex PCR, lists solely in-frame clones and lacks some. Among a few hundred thousand clones listed, approximately 78% were seen once. CDR3 length: 12 residues. The V end lost 8 bases, the J end lost 1 base, and 11 bases lay between the germline ends. The germline V gene encodes CDR1 GTSNPN and CDR2 SVGIG (reference sequence). Input material: PBMCs or T cells enriched from blood (not recorded which). This TCR was sampled from a man aged 40-55 years who had recovered from COVID-19. The chain is built from TRBV30 and TRBJ1-1; D uncertain. The CDR3 coding sequence is TGTGCCAGAGACAATAAGAACACTGAAGCTTTCTTT. Translated: CARDNKNTEAFF.